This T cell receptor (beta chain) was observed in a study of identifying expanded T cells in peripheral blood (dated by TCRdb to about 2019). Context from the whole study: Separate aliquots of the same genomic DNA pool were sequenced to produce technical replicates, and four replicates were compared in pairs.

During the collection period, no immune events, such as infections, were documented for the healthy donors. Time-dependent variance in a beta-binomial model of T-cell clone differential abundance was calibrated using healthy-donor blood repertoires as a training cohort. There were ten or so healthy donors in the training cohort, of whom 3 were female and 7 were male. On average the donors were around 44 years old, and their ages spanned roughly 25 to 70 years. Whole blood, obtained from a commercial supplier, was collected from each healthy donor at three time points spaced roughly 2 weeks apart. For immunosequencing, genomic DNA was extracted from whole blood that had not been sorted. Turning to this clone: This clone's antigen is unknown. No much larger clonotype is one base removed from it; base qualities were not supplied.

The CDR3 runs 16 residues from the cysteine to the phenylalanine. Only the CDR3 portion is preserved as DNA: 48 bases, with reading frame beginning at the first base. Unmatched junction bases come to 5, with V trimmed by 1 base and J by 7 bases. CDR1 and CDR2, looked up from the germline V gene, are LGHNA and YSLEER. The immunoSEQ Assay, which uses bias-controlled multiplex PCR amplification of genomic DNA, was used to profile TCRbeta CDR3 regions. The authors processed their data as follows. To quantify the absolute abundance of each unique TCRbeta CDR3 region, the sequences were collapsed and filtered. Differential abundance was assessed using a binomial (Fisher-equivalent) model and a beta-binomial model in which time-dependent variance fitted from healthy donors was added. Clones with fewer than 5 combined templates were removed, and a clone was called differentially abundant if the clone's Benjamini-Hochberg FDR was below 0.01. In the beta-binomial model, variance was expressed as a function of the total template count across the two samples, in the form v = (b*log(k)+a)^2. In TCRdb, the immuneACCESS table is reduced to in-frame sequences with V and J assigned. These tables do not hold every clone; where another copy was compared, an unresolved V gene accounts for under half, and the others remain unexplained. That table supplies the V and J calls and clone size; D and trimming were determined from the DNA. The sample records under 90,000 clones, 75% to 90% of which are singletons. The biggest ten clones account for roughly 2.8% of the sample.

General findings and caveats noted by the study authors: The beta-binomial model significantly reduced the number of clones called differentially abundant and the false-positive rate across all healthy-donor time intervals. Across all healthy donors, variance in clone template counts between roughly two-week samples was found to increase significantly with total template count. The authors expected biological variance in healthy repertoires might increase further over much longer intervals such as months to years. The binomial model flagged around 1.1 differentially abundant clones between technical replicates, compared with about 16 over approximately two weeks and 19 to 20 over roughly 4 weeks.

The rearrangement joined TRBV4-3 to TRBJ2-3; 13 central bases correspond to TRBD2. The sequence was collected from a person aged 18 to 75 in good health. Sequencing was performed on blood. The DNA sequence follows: TGCGCCAGCAGCCAAGCTTTGACTAGCGGGGGGTATACGCAGTATTTT. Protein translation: CASSQALTSGGYTQYF.